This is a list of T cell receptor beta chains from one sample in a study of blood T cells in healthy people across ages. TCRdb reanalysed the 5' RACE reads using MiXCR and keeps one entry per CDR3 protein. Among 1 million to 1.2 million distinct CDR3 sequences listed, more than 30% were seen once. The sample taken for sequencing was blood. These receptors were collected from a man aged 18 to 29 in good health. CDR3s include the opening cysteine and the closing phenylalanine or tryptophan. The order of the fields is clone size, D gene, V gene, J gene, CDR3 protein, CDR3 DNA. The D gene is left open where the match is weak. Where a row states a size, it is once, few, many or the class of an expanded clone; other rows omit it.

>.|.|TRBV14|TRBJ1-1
CASSHLTGPGTEAFF
TGTGCCAGCAGCCACCTTACCGGTCCTGGCACTGAAGCTTTCTTT
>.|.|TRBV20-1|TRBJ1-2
CSARVAENGGYTF
TGCAGTGCTAGAGTGGCCGAAAATGGGGGCTACACCTTC
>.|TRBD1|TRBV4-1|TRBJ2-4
CANSPVPGQLNIQYF
TGCGCCAACAGCCCGGTCCCGGGACAGTTAAACATTCAGTACTTC
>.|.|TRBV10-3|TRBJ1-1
CAISEGRGQNTEAFF
TGTGCCATCAGTGAGGGGCGAGGTCAAAACACTGAAGCTTTCTTT
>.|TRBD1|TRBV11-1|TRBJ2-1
CASSSHGQGYNEQFF
TGTGCCAGCAGCTCCCACGGACAGGGTTACAATGAGCAGTTCTTC
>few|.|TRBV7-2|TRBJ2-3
CASSLDVSGTDTQYF
TGTGCCAGCAGCTTAGACGTGTCCGGGACAGATACGCAGTATTTT
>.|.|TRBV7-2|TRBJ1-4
CASSPRVGLNEKLFF
TGTGCCAGCAGCCCCCGGGTAGGGCTTAATGAAAAACTGTTTTTT
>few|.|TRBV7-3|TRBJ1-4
CASRGDGDEKLFF
TGTGCCAGCAGGGGGGACGGCGATGAAAAACTGTTTTTT
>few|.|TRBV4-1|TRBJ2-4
CASSGPAKNIQYF
TGCGCCAGCAGCGGCCCAGCCAAAAACATTCAGTACTTC
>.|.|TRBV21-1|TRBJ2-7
CASGKILINYEQYF
TGTGCCAGCGGCAAAATACTGATAAACTACGAGCAGTACTTC
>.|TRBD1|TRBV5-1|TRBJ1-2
CASSVTGGLNYGYTF
TGCGCCAGCAGCGTGACAGGGGGCTTGAACTATGGCTACACCTTC
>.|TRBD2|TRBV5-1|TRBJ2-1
CASSLTSGESNEQFF
TGCGCCAGCAGCTTGACTAGCGGAGAAAGCAATGAGCAGTTCTTC
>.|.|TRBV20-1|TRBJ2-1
CSARAGIPEQFF
TGCAGTGCCCGGGCCGGGATACCTGAGCAGTTCTTC
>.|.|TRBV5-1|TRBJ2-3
CASSPGPINTDTQYF
TGCGCCAGCAGCCCTGGCCCCATAAACACAGATACGCAGTATTTT
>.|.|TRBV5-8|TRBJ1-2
CASSLDWAASNYGYTF
TGTGCCAGCAGCTTGGATTGGGCCGCAAGTAACTATGGCTACACCTTC
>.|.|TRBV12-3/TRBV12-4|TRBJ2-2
CASSNRGPTGELFF
TGTGCCAGCTCTAATCGGGGCCCTACCGGGGAGCTGTTTTTT
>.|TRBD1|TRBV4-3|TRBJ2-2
CASSSVGTANTGELFF
TGCGCCAGCAGCTCAGTCGGGACAGCGAACACCGGGGAGCTGTTTTTT
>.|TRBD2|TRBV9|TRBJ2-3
CASSFRLAGGPTDTQYF
TGTGCCAGCAGCTTTAGACTAGCGGGGGGGCCTACGGATACGCAGTATTTT
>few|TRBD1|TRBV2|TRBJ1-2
CASSEDRGLDGYTF
TGTGCCAGCAGTGAAGACAGGGGGCTCGATGGCTACACCTTC
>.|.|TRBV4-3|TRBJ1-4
CASSQSRRYEKLFF
TGCGCCAGCAGCCAGTCCAGGAGGTACGAAAAGCTGTTTTTT
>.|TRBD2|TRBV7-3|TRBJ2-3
CASSLGRGGGTDTQYF
TGTGCCAGCAGCCTCGGCCGGGGGGGTGGCACAGATACGCAGTATTTT
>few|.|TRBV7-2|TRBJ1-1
CASSSNQGSEAFF
TGTGCCAGCAGCTCAAATCAGGGATCTGAAGCTTTCTTT
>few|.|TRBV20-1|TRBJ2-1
CSARDGLLGNEQFF
TGCAGTGCTAGAGATGGCCTCCTTGGCAATGAGCAGTTCTTC
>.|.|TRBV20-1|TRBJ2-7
CSAWEKPYEQYF
TGCAGTGCTTGGGAAAAACCCTACGAGCAGTACTTC
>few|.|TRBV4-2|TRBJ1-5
CASSQDIRRPQHF
TGTGCCAGCAGCCAAGATATTAGGCGGCCCCAGCATTTT
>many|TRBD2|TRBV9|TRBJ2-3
CASSVVSGTQYF
TGTGCCAGCAGCGTAGTTAGCGGGACGCAGTATTTT
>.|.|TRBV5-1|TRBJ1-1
CASISSRRINTEAFF
TGCGCCAGCATCTCCTCCCGACGGATTAACACTGAAGCTTTCTTT
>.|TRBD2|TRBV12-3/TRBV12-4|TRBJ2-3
CASSGGAGRTDTQYF
TGTGCCAGCAGTGGCGGAGCGGGGCGCACAGATACGCAGTATTTT
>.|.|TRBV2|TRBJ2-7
CASSEPRLAYEQYF
TGTGCCAGCAGTGAACCCCGATTAGCCTACGAGCAGTACTTC
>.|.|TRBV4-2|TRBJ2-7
CASSQEGGGRGDAYEQYF
TGTGCCAGCAGCCAAGAAGGGGGAGGGCGGGGTGACGCCTACGAGCAGTACTTC
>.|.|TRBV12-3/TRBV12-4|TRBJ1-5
CASSFVVGQFNQPQHF
TGTGCCAGCAGTTTCGTCGTGGGGCAGTTTAATCAGCCCCAGCATTTT
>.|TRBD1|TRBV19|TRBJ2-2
CASSLGTGDTGELFF
TGTGCCAGTAGTCTCGGGACAGGGGACACCGGGGAGCTGTTTTTT
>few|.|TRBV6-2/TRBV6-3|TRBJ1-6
CASSPQDGTYNSPLHF
TGTGCCAGCAGTCCACAGGACGGCACCTATAATTCACCCCTCCACTTT
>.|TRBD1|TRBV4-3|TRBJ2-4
CASSQDPGGSNIQYF
TGCGCCAGCAGCCAAGATCCAGGGGGCTCGAACATTCAGTACTTC
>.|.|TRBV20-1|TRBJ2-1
CSARAGNSYNEQFF
TGCAGTGCTAGGGCGGGAAACTCCTACAATGAGCAGTTCTTC
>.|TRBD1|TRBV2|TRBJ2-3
CAGRGTGDSTDTQYF
TGTGCCGGCAGGGGGACAGGGGATAGCACAGATACGCAGTATTTT
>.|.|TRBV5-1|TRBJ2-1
CASSFIPGSYNEQFF
TGCGCCAGCAGCTTTATTCCAGGGTCCTACAATGAGCAGTTCTTC
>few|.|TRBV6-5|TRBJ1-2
CASSSSGFDYGYTF
TGTGCCAGCAGTTCCTCAGGGTTTGACTATGGCTACACCTTC
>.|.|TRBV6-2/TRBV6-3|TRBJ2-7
CASRARGYEQYF
TGTGCCAGCAGGGCCAGGGGATACGAGCAGTACTTC
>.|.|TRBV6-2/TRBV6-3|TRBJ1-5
CASSQLDSVAMSQHF
TGTGCCAGCAGCCAATTGGACAGTGTGGCAATGTCCCAGCATTTT
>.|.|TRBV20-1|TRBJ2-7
CSARDQRRAAYEQYF
TGCAGTGCTAGAGATCAACGCAGGGCGGCCTACGAGCAGTACTTC
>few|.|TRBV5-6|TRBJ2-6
CASSLGFGANVLTF
TGTGCCAGCAGCTTGGGGTTTGGGGCCAACGTCCTGACTTTC
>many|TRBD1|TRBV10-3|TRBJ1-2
CAIRIQKIDRDGYTF
TGTGCCATCAGAATTCAAAAGATCGACAGGGACGGCTACACCTTC
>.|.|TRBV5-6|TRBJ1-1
CASSLRLGANTEAFF
TGTGCCAGCAGCTTGAGGTTGGGAGCGAACACTGAAGCTTTCTTT
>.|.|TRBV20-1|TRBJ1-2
CSARSSNGYTF
TGCAGTGCTAGAAGCAGTAATGGCTACACCTTC
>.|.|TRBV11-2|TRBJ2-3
CASSLMGQVSTDTQYF
TGTGCCAGCAGCTTAATGGGCCAGGTTAGCACAGATACGCAGTATTTT
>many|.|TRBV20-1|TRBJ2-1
CSARPYEQFF
TGCAGTGCTAGGCCTTATGAGCAGTTCTTC
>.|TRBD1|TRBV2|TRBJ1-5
CASRTDRGQPQHF
TGTGCCAGCAGGACCGACAGGGGTCAGCCCCAGCATTTT
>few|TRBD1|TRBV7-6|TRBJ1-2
CASSFGTGDYGYTF
TGTGCCAGCAGCTTCGGGACAGGGGACTATGGCTACACCTTC
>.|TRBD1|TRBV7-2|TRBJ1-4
CASSLQRTGGYEKLFF
TGTGCCAGCAGCCTACAACGGACAGGGGGATATGAAAAACTGTTTTTT
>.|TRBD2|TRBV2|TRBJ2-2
CASSRTSANTGELFF
TGTGCCAGCAGTAGGACTAGCGCCAACACCGGGGAGCTGTTTTTT
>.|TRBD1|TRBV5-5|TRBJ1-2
CASSTGTGILNYGYTF
TGTGCCAGCAGTACCGGGACAGGGATCCTTAACTATGGCTACACCTTC
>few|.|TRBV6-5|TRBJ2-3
CASSSPSGPYTQYF
TGTGCCAGCAGTTCCCCCTCGGGGCCCTATACGCAGTATTTT
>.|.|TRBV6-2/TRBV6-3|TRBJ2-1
CASRSSSYNEQFF
TGTGCCAGCAGATCCTCCTCCTACAATGAGCAGTTCTTC
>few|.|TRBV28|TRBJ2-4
CASSPPSQNIQYF
TGTGCCAGCAGTCCCCCATCGCAAAACATTCAGTACTTC
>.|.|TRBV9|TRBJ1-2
CASSTPRGKVANYGYTF
TGTGCCAGCAGCACCCCCAGGGGAAAAGTAGCTAACTATGGCTACACCTTC
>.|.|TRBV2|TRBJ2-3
CTSSELGRRDTQYF
TGTACCAGCAGTGAACTAGGGCGGAGAGATACGCAGTATTTT
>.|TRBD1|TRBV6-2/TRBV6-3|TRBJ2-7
CASSASPGQGTYEQYF
TGTGCCAGCAGTGCCTCCCCGGGACAGGGGACCTACGAGCAGTACTTC
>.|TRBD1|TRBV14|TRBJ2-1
CASSHRDRVRLNEQFF
TGTGCCAGCAGCCACCGGGACAGGGTTCGACTCAATGAGCAGTTCTTC